This TCR beta chain stems from a study of breast tumors, draining lymph nodes, adjacent tissues (TCRdb year 2016). Broadly, across the study: In breast cancer patients, the study compared the TCR beta repertoires of tumor, adjacent nontumor tissue and axillary lymph nodes. In human breast cancer, the study set out to evaluate how tumor, surrounding tissue and draining lymph node repertoires relate to one another and whether T cells may move between these sites.

The CDR3 measures 13 amino acids from cysteine to phenylalanine. Only the CDR3 DNA stays, 39 bases, in frame from base 1. Sequences GTSNPN (CDR1) and SVGIG (CDR2) are obtained from the germline V gene (reference sequence). A distance of 10 bases separates the germline ends of V and J, which lose 3 bases and 5 bases respectively. Lymph node samples were obtained from the axillary draining lymph nodes of breast cancer patients. Sequencing instrument: Illumina HiSeq 2000. Multiplex PCR amplification was used to generate the TCR beta chain libraries. The amplified TCR beta chain products were analyzed by high-throughput sequencing. TCRdb applied fastp at Q25 and MiXCR to the public reads, then kept only in-frame beta chains. Entries that share a CDR3 protein sequence are merged under the most common genes and DNA. The sample table lists over 200,000 distinct CDR3 sequences, 34% of them with a count of one. The ten largest clones represent roughly 3.5% of the sample.

This clonotype came up many times. Its recognized antigen is unknown. The sample holds no much larger clone one base away, and base qualities are not on file. The full study reports these points: The similarity between tumor and nontumor tissue repertoires was significantly greater in luminal-like breast cancer than in basal-like breast cancer. Rather than being directly demonstrated, the conclusion that tumor T cells originate in lymph nodes was presented as consistent with a hypothesis. Tumor T-cell repertoires showed less diversity than lymph node repertoires and more diversity than nontumor tissue repertoires, and tumor T-cell repertoires showed preferential V and J gene usage. A scenario in which most tumor T cells derive from the lymph node and then expand within tumor tissue was judged to be consistent with the data.

The rearrangement combines TRBV30 with TRBJ1-4; TRBD1 is a weak D gene call, 6 bases matching. The source is a female donor with breast cancer. Some clones in this sample may be carry-over from other donors' samples. The source material was axillary lymph node tissue. The bases read TGTGCCTGGAGCGGCAGGGGAAATGAAAAACTGTTTTTT. This encodes CAWSGRGNEKLFF.